Included here is one T cell receptor (beta chain) sequence, with context. Its antigen is unidentified. There are 14 residues in the CDR3. CDR1 is LNHDA, CDR2 SQIVND, per germline (reference sequence). Primers: 60 Vbeta forward and 13 Jbeta reverse. Clones were read by immunoSEQ multiplex PCR, and TCRdb kept only the in-frame ones, dropping some. Seen in this sample are some 28,000 clones; the ten most common clones hold approximately 0.69%. The data stem from a study of cytomegalovirus exposure and HLA in healthy donors. Overall study: There were nearly 120 million unique TCR beta sequences, drawn from roughly 200 million T cells, in an earlier analysis. Notes on the study in general: The authors listed 150 or so TCR beta chains as cytomegalovirus-associated. Data from an earlier analysis indicated that most TCR beta V segments were productive either about 87% or about 30% of the time. Researchers reported in a later analysis that a missense DCLRE1C variant was tied to TCR beta V- and J-gene trimming.

J is TRBJ2-5 and V is TRBV19; TRBD2 agrees at 11 bases. Matching the DNA end better, TRBJ2-7 makes the J call doubtful. The TCR comes from a man aged 25-45 years in good health and CMV-seronegative. Material: PBMCs. The CDR3 nucleotides are TGTGCCAGTAACACGGGACTAGCGGACTACGAGCAGTACTTC. The encoded protein is CASNTGLADYEQYF.